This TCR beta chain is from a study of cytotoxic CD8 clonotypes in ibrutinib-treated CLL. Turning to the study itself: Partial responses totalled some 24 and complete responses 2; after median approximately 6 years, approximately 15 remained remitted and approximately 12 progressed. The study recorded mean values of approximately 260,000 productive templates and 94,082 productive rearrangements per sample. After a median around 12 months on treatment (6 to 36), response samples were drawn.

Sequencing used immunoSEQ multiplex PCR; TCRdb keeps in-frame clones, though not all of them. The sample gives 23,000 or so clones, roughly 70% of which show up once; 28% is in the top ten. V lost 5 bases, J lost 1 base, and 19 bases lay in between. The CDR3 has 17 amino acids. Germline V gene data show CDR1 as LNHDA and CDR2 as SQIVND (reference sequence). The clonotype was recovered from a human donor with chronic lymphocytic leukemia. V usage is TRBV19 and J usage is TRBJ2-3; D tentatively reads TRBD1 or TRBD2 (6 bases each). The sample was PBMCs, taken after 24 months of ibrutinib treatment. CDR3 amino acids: CASSARVGGRGTDTQYF. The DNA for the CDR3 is TGTGCCAGTAGTGCCCGGGTTGGGGGGCGCGGCACAGATACGCAGTATTTT.